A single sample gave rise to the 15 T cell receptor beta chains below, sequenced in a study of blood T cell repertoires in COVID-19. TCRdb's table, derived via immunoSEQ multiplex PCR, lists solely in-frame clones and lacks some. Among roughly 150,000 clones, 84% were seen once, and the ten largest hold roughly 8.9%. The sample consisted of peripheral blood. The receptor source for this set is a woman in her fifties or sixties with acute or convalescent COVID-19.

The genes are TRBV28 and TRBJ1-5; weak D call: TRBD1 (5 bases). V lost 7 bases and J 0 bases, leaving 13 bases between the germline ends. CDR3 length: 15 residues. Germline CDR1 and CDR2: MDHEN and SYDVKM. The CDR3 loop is CASNPGGDSNQPQHF. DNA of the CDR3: TGTGCCAGCAATCCCGGGGGAGATAGCAATCAGCCCCAGCATTTT.

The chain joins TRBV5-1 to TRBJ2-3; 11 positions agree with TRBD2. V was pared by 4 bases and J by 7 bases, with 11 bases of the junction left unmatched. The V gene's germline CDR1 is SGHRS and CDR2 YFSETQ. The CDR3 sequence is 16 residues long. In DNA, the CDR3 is TGCGCCAGCAGCCTGGGTGGCACTAGCGGGGGAAATACGCAGTATTTT. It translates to CASSLGGTSGGNTQYF.

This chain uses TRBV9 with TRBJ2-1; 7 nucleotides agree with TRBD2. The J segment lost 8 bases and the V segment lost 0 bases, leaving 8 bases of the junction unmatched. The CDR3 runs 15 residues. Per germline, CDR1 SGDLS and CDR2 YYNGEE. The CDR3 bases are TGTGCCAGCAGCGTAGCGGGAGGCCCCTTGGATGAGCAGTTCTTC. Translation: CASSVAGGPLDEQFF.

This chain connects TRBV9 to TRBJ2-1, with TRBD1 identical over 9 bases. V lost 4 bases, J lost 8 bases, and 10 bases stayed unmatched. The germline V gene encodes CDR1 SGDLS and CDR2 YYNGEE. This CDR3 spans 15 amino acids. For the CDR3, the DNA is TGTGCCAGCAGCCCGTGGACAGGGGATTTAGATGAGCAGTTCTTC. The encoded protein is CASSPWTGDLDEQFF.

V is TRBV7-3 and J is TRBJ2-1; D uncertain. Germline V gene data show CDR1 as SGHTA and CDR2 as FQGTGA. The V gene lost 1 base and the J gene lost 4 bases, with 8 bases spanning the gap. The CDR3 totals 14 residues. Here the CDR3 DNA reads TGTGCCAGCAGCTTAAGCCCAGGTTACAATGAGCAGTTCTTC. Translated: CASSLSPGYNEQFF. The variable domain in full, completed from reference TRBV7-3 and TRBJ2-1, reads GAGVSQTPSNKVTEKGKYVELRCDPISGHTALYWYRQSLGQGPEFLIYFQGTGAADDSGLPNDRFFAVRPEGSVSTLKIQRTERGDSAVYLCASSLSPGYNEQFFGPGTRLTVL.

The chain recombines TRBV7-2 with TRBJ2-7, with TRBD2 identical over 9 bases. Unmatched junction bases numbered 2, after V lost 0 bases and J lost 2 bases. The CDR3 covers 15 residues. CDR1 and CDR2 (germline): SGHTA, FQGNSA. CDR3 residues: CASSLATSGAYEQYF. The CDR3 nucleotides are TGTGCCAGCAGCTTAGCGACTAGCGGAGCCTACGAGCAGTACTTC.

The chain's CDR3 is CASSQDTSGNTIYF. The CDR3 DNA follows: TGTGCCAGCAGCCAAGATACCAGTGGAAACACCATATATTTT. The V call is TRBV4-2, the J call TRBJ1-3; D uncertain. Trimming took off 0 bases at V and 3 bases at J, with 6 bases between the two ends. CDR3 length: 14 residues. Germline CDR1 and CDR2: LGHNA and YNFKEQ.

CDR3 region: CASTQRASNTGELFF. Written as DNA, the CDR3 is TGTGCCAGCACTCAGCGGGCCTCGAACACCGGGGAGCTGTTTTTT. The rearrangement links TRBV2 to TRBJ2-2; a possible D gene is TRBD2 (6 bases). Germline values: CDR1 SNHLY, CDR2 FYNNEI. V was pared by 7 bases and J by 0 bases, with 12 bases between. The CDR3 runs 15 residues.

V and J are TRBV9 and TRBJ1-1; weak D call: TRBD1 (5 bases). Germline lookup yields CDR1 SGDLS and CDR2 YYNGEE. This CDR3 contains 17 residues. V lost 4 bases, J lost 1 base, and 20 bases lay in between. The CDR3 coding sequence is TGTGCCAGCAGCCCCATAGGCAGGGCAGGACGGAACACTGAAGCTTTCTTT. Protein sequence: CASSPIGRAGRNTEAFF.

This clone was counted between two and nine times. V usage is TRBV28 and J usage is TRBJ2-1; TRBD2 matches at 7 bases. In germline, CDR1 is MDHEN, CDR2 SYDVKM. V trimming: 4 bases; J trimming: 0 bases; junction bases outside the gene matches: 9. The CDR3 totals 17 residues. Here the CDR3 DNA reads TGTGCCAGCAGTTCCCTTCTAGCGGCCCTCTCCTACAATGAGCAGTTCTTC. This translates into CASSSLLAALSYNEQFF.

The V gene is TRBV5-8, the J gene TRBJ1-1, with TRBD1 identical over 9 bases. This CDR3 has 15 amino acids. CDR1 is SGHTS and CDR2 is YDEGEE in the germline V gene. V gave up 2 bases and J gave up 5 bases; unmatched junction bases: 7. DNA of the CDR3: TGTGCCAGCAGCTTCTCACGGACAGGGGTTACTGAAGCTTTCTTT. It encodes CASSFSRTGVTEAFF.

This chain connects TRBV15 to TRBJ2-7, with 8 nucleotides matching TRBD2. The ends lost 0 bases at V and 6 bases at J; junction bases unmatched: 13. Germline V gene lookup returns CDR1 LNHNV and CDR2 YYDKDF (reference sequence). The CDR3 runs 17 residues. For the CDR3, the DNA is TGTGCCACCAGCAGAGATCTATTTGCGGGAGGACACGGCGAGCAGTACTTC. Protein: CATSRDLFAGGHGEQYF.

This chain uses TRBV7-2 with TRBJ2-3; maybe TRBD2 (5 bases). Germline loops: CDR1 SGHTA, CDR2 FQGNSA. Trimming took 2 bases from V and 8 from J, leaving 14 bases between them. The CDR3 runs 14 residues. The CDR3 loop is CASSLYFVGGTQYF. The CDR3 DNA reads TGTGCCAGCAGCTTATACTTCGTTGGAGGTACGCAGTATTTT.

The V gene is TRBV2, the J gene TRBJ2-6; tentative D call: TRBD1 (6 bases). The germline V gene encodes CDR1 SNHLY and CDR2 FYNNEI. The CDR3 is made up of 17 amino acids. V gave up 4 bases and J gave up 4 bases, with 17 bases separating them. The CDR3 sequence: CASSGWGRGQGANVLTF. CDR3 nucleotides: TGTGCCAGCAGTGGCTGGGGGCGCGGGCAAGGGGCCAACGTCCTGACTTTC.

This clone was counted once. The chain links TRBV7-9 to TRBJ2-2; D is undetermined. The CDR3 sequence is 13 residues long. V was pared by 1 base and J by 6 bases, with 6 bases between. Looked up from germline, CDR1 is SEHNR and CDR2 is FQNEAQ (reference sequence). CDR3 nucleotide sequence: TGTGCCAGCAGCTTAGTAGATGCCGGGGAGCTGTTTTTT. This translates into CASSLVDAGELFF. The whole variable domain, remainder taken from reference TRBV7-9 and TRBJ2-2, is DTGVSQNPRHKITKRGQNVTFRCDPISEHNRLYWYRQTLGQGPEFLTYFQNEAQLEKSRLLSDRFSAERPKGSFSTLEIQRTEQGDSAMYLCASSLVDAGELFFGEGSRLTVL.